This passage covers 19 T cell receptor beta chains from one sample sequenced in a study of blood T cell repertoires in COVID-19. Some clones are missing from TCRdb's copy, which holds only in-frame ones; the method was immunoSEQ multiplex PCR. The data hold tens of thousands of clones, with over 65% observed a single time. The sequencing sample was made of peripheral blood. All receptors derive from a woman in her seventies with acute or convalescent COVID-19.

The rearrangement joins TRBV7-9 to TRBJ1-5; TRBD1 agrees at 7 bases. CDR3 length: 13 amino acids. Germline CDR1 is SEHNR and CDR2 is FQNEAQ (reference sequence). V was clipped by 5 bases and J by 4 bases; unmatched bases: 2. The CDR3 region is CASSRGQNQPQHF. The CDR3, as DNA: TGTGCCAGCAGCAGGGGGCAAAATCAGCCCCAGCATTTT.

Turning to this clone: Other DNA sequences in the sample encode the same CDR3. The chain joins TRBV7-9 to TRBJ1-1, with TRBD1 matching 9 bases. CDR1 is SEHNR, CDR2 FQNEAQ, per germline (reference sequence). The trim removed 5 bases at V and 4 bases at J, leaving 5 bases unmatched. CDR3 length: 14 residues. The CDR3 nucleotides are TGTGCCAGCAGCGCACAGGGGGCGCTCACTGAAGCTTTCTTT. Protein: CASSAQGALTEAFF.

The CDR3 region has the DNA TGTGCCAGCAGTGAGGGGGCGAATAATGAAAAACTGTTTTTT. It encodes CASSEGANNEKLFF. The V gene is TRBV28, the J gene TRBJ1-4; 7 bases fit TRBD1. Germline CDR1 is MDHEN and CDR2 is SYDVKM. The junction had 4 bases not matched to a gene; V was cut back by 5 bases and J by 4 bases. CDR3 length: 14 amino acids.

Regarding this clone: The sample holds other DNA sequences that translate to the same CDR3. The CDR3 DNA reads TGTGCCAGCAGGACGACAGGGACCTATGGCTACACCTTC. Amino acids: CASRTTGTYGYTF. This chain uses TRBV6-5 with TRBJ1-2; 7 bases match TRBD1. V was pared by 6 bases and J by 4 bases, with 5 bases of the junction left unmatched. CDR3 length: 13 amino acids. Germline V gives CDR1 MNHEY, CDR2 SVGAGI.

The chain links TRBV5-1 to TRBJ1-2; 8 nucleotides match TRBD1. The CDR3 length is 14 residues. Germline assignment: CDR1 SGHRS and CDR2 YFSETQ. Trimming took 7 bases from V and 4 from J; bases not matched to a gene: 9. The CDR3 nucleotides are TGCGCCAGCCACAGGGGGGGCGCCGGCTATGGCTACACCTTC. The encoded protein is CASHRGGAGYGYTF.

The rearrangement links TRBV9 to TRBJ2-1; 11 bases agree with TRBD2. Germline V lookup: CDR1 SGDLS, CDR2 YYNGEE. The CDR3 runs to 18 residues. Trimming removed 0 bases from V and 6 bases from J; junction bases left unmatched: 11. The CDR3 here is CASSVGSSGRVKPNEQFF. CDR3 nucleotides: TGTGCCAGCAGCGTAGGAAGTAGCGGGAGGGTGAAACCCAATGAGCAGTTCTTC. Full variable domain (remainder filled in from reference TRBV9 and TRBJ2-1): DSGVTQTPKHLITATGQRVTLRCSPRSGDLSVYWYQQSLDQGLQFLIQYYNGEERAKGNILERFSAQQFPDLHSELNLSSLELGDSALYFCASSVGSSGRVKPNEQFFGPGTRLTVL.

The DNA of the CDR3 is TGTGCCATCAGTGAGTCTGCCGGACAGGGGTACAACGAGCAGTACTTC. It is translated as CAISESAGQGYNEQYF. The chain is built from TRBV10-3 and TRBJ2-7; 9 bases match TRBD1. The germline gives CDR1 ENHRY, CDR2 SYGVKD. The CDR3 runs to 16 residues. The trim removed 0 bases at V and 5 bases at J, leaving 8 bases unmatched.

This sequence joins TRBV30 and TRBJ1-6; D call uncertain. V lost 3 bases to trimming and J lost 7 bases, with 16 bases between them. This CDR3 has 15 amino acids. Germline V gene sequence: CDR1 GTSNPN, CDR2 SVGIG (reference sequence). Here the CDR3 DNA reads TGTGCCTGGAGGACGGGTATTCGGAGGAATTCACCCCTCCACTTT. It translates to CAWRTGIRRNSPLHF.

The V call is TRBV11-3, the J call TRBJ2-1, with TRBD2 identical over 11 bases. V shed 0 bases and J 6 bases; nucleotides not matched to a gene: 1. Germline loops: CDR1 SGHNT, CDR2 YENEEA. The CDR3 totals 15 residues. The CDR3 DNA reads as TGTGCCAGCAGCTTAGAACTAGCGGGGGTCAATGAGCAGTTCTTC. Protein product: CASSLELAGVNEQFF.

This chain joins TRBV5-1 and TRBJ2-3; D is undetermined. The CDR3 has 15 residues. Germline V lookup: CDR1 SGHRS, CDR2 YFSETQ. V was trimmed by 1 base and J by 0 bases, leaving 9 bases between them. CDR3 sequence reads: CASSLLGASTDTQYF. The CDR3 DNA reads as TGCGCCAGCAGCTTGCTGGGCGCTAGCACAGATACGCAGTATTTT.

The CDR3 sequence is CASSKGLVNSYNEQFF. In DNA, the CDR3 is TGTGCCAGTAGTAAAGGACTAGTAAACTCCTACAATGAGCAGTTCTTC. The V gene is TRBV19, the J gene TRBJ2-1; 7 nucleotides line up with TRBD2. The CDR3 loop spans 16 amino acids. Trimming removed 4 bases from V and 0 bases from J; junction bases left unmatched: 6. Germline loops: CDR1 LNHDA, CDR2 SQIVND (reference sequence).

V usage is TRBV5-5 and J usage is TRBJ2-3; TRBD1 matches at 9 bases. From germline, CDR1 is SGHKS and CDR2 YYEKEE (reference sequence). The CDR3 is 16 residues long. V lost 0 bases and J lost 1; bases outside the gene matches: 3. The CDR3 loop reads CASSLVWDRGTDTQYF. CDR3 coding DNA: TGTGCCAGCAGCTTGGTTTGGGACAGGGGCACAGATACGCAGTATTTT.

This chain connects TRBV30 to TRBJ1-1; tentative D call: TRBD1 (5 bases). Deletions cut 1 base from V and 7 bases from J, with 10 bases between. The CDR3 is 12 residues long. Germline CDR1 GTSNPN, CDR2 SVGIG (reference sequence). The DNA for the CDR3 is TGTGCCTGGAGTGCGAGGGGACTTGAAGCTTTCTTT. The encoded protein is CAWSARGLEAFF.

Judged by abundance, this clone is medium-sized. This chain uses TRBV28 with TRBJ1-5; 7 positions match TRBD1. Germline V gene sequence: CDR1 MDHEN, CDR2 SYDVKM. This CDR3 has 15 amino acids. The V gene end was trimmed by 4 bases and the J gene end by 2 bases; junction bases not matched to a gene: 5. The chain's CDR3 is CASSSQGGGNQPQHF. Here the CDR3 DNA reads TGTGCCAGCAGTTCGCAGGGGGGAGGCAATCAGCCCCAGCATTTT.

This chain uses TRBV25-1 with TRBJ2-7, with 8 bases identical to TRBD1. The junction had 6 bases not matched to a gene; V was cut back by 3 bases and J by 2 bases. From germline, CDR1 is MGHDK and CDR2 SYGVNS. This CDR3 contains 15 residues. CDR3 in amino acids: CASSDPGQGAYEQYF. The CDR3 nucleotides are TGTGCCAGCAGTGACCCCGGACAGGGCGCCTACGAGCAGTACTTC.

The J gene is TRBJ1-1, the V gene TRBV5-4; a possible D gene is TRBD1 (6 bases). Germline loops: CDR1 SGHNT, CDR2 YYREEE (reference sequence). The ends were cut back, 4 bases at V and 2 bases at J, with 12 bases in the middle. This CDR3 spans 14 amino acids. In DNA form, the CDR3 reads TGTGCCAGCAGCGCTAGGACAGTTAACACTGAAGCTTTCTTT. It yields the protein CASSARTVNTEAFF.

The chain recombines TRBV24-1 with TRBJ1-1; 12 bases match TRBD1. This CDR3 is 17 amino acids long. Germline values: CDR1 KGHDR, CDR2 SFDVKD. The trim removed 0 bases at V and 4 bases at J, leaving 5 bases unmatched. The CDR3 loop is CATSDLGTGGAVTEAFF. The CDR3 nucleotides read TGTGCCACCAGTGATTTGGGGACAGGGGGCGCGGTCACTGAAGCTTTCTTT.

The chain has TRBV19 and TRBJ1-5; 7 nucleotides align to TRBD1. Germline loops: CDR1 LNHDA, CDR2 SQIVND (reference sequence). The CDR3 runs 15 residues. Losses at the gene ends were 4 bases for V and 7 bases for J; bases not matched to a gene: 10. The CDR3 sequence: CASSTRDRTGQPQHF. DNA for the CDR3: TGTGCCAGTAGTACTCGGGACAGAACCGGCCAGCCCCAGCATTTT. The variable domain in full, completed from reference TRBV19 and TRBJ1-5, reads DGGITQSPKYLFRKEGQNVTLSCEQNLNHDAMYWYRQDPGQGLRLIYYSQIVNDFQKGDIAEGYSVSREKKESFPLTVTSAQKNPTAFYLCASSTRDRTGQPQHFGDGTRLSIL.

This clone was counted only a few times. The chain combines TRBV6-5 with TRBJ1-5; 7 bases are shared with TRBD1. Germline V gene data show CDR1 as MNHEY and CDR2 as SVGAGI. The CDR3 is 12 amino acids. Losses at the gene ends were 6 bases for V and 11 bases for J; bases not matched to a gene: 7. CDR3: CASRGDRVTQHF. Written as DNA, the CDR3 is TGTGCCAGCAGGGGCGACAGGGTAACCCAGCATTTT.